This T cell receptor beta chain is from a study of blood T cells in healthy people across ages. The second PCR ran roughly 7 to 11 cycles with a sample-barcoded 5' primer and J-beta primers. The authors tagged each cDNA molecule using a template-switch adaptor with 12 random nucleotides. TCRdb re-called the 5' RACE reads with MiXCR, one entry per CDR3 protein. The sample contains over a million distinct CDR3 sequences, 35% to 45% of which appear only once. Germline V gene sequence: CDR1 SEHNR, CDR2 FQNEAQ (reference sequence). CDR3 size: 13 residues. Every donor provided 8.5 to 10 milliliters of peripheral blood. Worth noting for this clonotype: Germline is not matched at one junction end, which may reflect a read error.

The specimen sequenced was blood. The receptor's source is a woman aged 18-35 years in good health. The V call is TRBV7-9, the J call TRBJ2-4; D remains ambiguous. CDR3 protein: CANSSSLVDIQYF. The CDR3 DNA is TGTGCCAACAGCTCTTCCCTAGTAGACATCCAGTACTTC.